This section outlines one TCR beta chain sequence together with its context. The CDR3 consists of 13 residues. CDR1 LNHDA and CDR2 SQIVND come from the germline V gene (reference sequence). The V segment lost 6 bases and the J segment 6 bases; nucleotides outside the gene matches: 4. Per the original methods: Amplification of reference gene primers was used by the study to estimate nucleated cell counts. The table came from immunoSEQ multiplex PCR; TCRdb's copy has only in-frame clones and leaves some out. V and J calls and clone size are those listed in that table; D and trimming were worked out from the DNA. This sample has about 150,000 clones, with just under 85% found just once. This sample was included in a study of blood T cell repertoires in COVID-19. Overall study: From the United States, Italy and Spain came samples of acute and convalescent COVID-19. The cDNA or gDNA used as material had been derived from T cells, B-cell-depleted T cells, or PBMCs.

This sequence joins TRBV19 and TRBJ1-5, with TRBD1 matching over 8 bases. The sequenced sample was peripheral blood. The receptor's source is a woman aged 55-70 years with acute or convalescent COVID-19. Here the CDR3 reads CASSTTGGQPQHF. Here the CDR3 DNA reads TGTGCCAGTAGCACCACAGGGGGTCAGCCCCAGCATTTT.